A selection of T cell receptor beta chains follows, all from one sample in a study of Graves' ophthalmopathy and Graves' hyperthyroidism. TCRdb re-derived calls from the multiplex PCR reads in MiXCR, one entry per CDR3 protein. Of about 210,000 distinct CDR3 sequences listed, approximately 28% were seen once; the top ten hold approximately 8.6%. Sequencing was carried out using peripheral blood. The receptors originated from a man in his fifties with Graves' ophthalmopathy. CDR3s include the opening cysteine and the closing phenylalanine or tryptophan. Fields, in order: D gene, V gene, clone size, CDR3 protein. The D gene is left open where the match is weak. Some rows have no size entry. The others give once, few or many, or a class for an expanded clone.

-	TRBV6-1	-	CASRVTSPYEQYF
-	TRBV11-2	-	CAGEGEGGETQYF
-	TRBV7-2	-	CASSLVPEAYEQYF
TRBD1	TRBV10-3	-	CAISLDRTTSGYTF
-	TRBV27	many	CASSLYGELFF
TRBD1	TRBV27	-	CASSGSGTGEQYF
-	TRBV25-1	many	CASSESTRGRGGKNIQYF
TRBD2	TRBV6-2/TRBV6-3	once	CASSQGLADRETQYF
-	TRBV2	few	CASSAQGPQPYEQYF
-	TRBV2	many	CASSGSGGSTEAFF
-	TRBV6-2/TRBV6-3	many	CASAKTGYEQYF
TRBD1	TRBV12-3/TRBV12-4	many	CASSRDSYEQYF
-	TRBV9	once	CASSVTAADSEQYF
-	TRBV15	many	CATSTGTDSGNTIYF
-	TRBV9	many	CASSVDETGPTSGNTIYF
-	TRBV27	many	CATRARNTLNYGYTF
-	TRBV6-1	few	CASREGQSSWGYTF
-	TRBV13	-	CASSLILSAGAGEPGQPQHF